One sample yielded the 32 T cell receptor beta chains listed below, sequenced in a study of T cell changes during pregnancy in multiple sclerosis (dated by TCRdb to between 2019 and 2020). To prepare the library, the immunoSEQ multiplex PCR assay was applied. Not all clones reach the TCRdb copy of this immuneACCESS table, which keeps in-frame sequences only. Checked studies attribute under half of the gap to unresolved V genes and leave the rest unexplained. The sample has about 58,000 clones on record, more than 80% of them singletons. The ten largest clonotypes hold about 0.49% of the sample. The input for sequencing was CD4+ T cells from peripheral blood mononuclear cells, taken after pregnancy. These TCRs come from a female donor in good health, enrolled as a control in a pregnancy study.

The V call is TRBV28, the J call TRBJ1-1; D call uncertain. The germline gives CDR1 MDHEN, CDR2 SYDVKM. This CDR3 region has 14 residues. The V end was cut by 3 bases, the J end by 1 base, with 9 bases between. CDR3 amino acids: CASSFLRENTEAFF. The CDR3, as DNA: TGTGCCAGCAGTTTCTTGCGGGAGAACACTGAAGCTTTCTTT.

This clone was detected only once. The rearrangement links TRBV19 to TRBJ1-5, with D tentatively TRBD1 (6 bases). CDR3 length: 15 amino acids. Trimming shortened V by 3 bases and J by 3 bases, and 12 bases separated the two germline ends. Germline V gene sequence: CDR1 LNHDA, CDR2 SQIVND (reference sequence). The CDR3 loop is CASSISSGVNQPQHF. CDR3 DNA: TGTGCCAGTAGTATCTCCTCAGGGGTCAATCAGCCCCAGCATTTT.

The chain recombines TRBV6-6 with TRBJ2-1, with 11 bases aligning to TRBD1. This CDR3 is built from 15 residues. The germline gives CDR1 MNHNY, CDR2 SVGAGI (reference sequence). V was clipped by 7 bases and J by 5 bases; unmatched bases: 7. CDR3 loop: CASTRTGGTNNEQFF. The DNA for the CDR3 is TGTGCCAGCACCCGGACAGGGGGCACGAACAATGAGCAGTTCTTC.

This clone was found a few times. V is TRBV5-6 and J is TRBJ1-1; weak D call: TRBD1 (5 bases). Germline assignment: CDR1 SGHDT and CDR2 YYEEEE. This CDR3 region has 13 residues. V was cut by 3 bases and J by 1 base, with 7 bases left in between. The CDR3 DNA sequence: TGTGCCAGCAGCTCAACAGGGAACACTGAAGCTTTCTTT. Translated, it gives CASSSTGNTEAFF.

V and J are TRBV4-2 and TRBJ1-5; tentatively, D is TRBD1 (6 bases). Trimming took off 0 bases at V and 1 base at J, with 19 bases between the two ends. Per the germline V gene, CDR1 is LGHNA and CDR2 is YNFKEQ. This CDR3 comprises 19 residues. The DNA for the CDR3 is TGTGCCAGCAGCCAAGATATCTACAGGGTGGGGTCCAGCAATCAGCCCCAGCATTTT. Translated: CASSQDIYRVGSSNQPQHF.

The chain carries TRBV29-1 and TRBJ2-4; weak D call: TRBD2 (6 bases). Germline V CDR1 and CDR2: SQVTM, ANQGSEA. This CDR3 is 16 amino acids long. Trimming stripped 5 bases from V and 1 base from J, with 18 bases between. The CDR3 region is CSVLLFLGGAKNIQYF. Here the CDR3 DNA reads TGCAGCGTTCTTCTTTTCCTCGGAGGGGCCAAAAACATTCAGTACTTC.

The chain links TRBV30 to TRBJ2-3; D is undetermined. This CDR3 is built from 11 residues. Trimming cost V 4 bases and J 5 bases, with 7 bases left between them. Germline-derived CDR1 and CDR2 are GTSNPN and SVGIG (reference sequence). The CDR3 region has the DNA TGTGCCTGGACTAGAGGAGATACGCAGTATTTT. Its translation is CAWTRGDTQYF.

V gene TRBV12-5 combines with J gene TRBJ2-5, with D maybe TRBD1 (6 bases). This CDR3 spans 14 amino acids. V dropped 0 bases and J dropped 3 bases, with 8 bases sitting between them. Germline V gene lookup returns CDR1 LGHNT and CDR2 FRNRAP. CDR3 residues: CASGLVRTEETQYF. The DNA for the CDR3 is TGTGCTAGTGGTTTGGTACGGACAGAAGAGACCCAGTACTTC.

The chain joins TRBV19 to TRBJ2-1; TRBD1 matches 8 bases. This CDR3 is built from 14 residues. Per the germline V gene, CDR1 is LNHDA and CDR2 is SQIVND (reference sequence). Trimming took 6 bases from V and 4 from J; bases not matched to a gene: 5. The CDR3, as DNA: TGTGCCAGTAGAGGACAGGGATCGTACAATGAGCAGTTCTTC. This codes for CASRGQGSYNEQFF.

This CDR3 reads CASSPDRADGYTF. CDR3 sequence (DNA): TGTGCCAGCAGCCCGGACAGGGCCGATGGCTACACCTTC. The chain recombines TRBV7-2 with TRBJ1-2; TRBD1 agrees at 8 bases. V was pared by 5 bases and J by 6 bases, with 5 bases of the junction left unmatched. Looked up from germline, CDR1 is SGHTA and CDR2 is FQGNSA. CDR3 length equals 13 residues.

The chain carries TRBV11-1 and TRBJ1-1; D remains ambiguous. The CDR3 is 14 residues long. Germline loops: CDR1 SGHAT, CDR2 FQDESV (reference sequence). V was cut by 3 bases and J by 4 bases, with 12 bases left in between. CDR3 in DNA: TGTGCCAGCAGCTTCCGACAAGATGGCACTGAAGCTTTCTTT. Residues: CASSFRQDGTEAFF.

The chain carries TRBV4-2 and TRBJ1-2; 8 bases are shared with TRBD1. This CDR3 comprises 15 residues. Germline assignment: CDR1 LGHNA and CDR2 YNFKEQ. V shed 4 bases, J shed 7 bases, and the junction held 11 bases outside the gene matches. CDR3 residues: CASSPRTGMLAGYTF. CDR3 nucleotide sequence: TGTGCCAGCAGCCCACGGACAGGGATGTTGGCTGGCTACACCTTC.

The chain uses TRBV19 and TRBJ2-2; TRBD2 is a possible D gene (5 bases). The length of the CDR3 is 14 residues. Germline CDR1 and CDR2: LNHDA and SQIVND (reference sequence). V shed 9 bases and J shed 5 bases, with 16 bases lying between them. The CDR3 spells CASRSPPGTGELFF. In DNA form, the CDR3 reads TGTGCCAGCCGTTCTCCCCCGGGGACCGGGGAGCTGTTTTTT. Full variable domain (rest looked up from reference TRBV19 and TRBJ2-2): DGGITQSPKYLFRKEGQNVTLSCEQNLNHDAMYWYRQDPGQGLRLIYYSQIVNDFQKGDIAEGYSVSREKKESFPLTVTSAQKNPTAFYLCASRSPPGTGELFFGEGSRLTVL.

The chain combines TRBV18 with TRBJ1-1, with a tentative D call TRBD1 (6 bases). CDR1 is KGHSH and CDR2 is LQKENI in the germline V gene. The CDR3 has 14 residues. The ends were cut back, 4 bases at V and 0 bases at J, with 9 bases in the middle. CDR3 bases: TGTGCCAGCTCACGGGGACACCTGAACACTGAAGCTTTCTTT. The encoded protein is CASSRGHLNTEAFF.

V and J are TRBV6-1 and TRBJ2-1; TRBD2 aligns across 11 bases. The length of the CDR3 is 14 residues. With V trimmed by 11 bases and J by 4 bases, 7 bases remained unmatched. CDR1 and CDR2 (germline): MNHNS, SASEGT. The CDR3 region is CAGLSGGEYNEQFF. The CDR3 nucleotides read TGTGCCGGTCTTAGCGGGGGGGAGTACAATGAGCAGTTCTTC.

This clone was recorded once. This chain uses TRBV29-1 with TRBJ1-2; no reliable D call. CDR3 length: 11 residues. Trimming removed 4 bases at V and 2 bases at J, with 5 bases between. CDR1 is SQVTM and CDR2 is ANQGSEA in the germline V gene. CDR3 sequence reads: CSVGGNYGYTF. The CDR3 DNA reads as TGCAGCGTTGGAGGGAACTATGGCTACACCTTC.

The CDR3: CASSYSGVITNEKLFF. The CDR3 DNA sequence: TGTGCCAGCAGTTACTCCGGGGTGATCACTAATGAAAAACTGTTTTTT. V usage is TRBV6-5 and J usage is TRBJ1-4; D gene unclear. V lost 0 bases to trimming and J lost 2 bases, with 10 bases between them. This CDR3 has 16 residues. Germline lookup yields CDR1 MNHEY and CDR2 SVGAGI.

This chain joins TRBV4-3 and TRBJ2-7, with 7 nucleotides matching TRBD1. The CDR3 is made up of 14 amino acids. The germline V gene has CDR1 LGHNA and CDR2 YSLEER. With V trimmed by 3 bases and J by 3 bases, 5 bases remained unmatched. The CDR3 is CASSQGGTVYEQYF. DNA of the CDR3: TGCGCCAGCAGCCAGGGTGGGACAGTCTACGAGCAGTACTTC.

The CDR3 loop is CASSLWTSGGVGDIQYF. Written as DNA, the CDR3 is TGTGCCAGCAGCCTATGGACTAGCGGGGGGGTGGGAGACATTCAGTACTTC. The chain joins TRBV7-9 to TRBJ2-4, with 15 bases that match TRBD2. V was clipped by 5 bases and J by 8 bases; unmatched bases: 10. The CDR3 contains 17 residues. CDR1 and CDR2 from the germline V gene are SEHNR and FQNEAQ (reference sequence).

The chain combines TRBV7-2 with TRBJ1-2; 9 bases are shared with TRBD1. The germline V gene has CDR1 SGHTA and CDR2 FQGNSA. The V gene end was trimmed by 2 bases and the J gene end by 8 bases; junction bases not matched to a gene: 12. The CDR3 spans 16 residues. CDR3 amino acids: CASSLNSPGQGYGYTF. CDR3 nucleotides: TGTGCCAGCAGCTTAAACTCACCGGGACAGGGTTACGGCTACACCTTC.

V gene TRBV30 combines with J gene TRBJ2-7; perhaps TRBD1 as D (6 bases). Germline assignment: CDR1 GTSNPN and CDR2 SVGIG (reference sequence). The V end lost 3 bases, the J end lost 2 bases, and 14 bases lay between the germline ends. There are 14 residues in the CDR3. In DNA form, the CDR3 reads TGTGCCTGGAGCCCGGGACACAGCACCTACGAGCAGTACTTC. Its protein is CAWSPGHSTYEQYF.

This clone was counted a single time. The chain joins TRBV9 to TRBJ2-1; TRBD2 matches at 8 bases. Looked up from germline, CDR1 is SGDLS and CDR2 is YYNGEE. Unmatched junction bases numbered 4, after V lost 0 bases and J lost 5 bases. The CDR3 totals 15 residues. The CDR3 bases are TGTGCCAGCAGCGTAGGCGGGGGGCTGAACAATGAGCAGTTCTTC. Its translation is CASSVGGGLNNEQFF.

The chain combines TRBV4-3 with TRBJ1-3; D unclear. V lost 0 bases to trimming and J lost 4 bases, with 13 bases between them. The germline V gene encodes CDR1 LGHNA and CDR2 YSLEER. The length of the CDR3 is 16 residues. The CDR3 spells CASSQDGRARGNTIYF. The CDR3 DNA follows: TGCGCCAGCAGCCAAGATGGGAGGGCTAGAGGAAACACCATATATTTT.

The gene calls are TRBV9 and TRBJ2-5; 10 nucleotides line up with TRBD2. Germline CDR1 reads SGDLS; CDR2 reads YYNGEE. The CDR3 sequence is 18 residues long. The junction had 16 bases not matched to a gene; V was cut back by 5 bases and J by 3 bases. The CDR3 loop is CASSQGTSVRGSEETQYF. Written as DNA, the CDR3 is TGTGCCAGCAGTCAAGGGACTAGCGTGAGGGGGTCCGAAGAGACCCAGTACTTC.

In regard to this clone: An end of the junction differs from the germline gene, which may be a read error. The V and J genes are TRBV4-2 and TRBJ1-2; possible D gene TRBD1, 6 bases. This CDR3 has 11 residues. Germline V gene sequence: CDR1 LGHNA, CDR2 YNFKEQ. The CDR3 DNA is TGTGCCAGCAGCCAATACAGGGTTTTCTCCTTC. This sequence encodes CASSQYRVFSF.

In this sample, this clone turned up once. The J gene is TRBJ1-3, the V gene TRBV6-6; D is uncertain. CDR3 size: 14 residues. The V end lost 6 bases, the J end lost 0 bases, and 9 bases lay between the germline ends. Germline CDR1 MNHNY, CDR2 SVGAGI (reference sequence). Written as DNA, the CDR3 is TGTGCCAGCAGCCCTATATACTCTGGAAACACCATATATTTT. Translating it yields CASSPIYSGNTIYF.

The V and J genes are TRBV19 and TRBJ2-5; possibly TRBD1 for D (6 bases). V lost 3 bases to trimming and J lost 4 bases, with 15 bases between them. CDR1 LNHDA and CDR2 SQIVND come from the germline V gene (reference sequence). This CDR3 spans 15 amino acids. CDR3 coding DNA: TGTGCCAGTAGTATCCAACAGACAGGCTCAGAGACCCAGTACTTC. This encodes CASSIQQTGSETQYF.

The CDR3 DNA follows: TGTGCCAGCAGCTCCGCCGCGATAGCAGCCTACGAGCAGTACTTC. Its protein product is CASSSAAIAAYEQYF. V is TRBV5-5 and J is TRBJ2-7; D remains ambiguous. V was cut by 3 bases and J by 2 bases, with 15 bases left in between. This CDR3 has 15 amino acids. The germline V gene has CDR1 SGHKS and CDR2 YYEKEE (reference sequence).

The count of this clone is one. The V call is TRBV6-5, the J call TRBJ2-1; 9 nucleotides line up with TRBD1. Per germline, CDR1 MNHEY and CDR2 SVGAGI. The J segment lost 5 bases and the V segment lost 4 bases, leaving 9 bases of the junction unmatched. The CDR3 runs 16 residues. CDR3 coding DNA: TGTGCCAGCAGTTCCATCCCCGGGACAGGGAACAATGAGCAGTTCTTC. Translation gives CASSSIPGTGNNEQFF.

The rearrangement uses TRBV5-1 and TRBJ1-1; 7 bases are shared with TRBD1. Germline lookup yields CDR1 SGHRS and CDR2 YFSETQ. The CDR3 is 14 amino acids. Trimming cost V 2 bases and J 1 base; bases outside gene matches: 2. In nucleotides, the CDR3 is TGCGCCAGCAGCTTAAACAGGGGGAACACTGAAGCTTTCTTT. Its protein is CASSLNRGNTEAFF.

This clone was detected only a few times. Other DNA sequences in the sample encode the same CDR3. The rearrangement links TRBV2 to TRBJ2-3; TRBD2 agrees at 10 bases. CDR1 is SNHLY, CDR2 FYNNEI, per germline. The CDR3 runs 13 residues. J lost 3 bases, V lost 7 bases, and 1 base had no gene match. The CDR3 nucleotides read TGTGCCAGCACTAGCGGGGGAACAGATACGCAGTATTTT. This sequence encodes CASTSGGTDTQYF.

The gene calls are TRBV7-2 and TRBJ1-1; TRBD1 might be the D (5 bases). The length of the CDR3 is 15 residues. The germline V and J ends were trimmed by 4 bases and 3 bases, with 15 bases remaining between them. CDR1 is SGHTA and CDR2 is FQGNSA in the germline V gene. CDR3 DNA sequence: TGTGCCAGCAGCTCACGTCTTTGGGGGGACACTGAAGCTTTCTTT. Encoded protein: CASSSRLWGDTEAFF.